Below, 22 T cell receptor beta chains from the same sample are listed, as sequenced in a study of T cell responses to AZD1222 COVID-19 vaccine (dated by TCRdb to the early 2020s). Library method: the immunoSEQ multiplex PCR assay. The table comes from immuneACCESS by way of TCRdb, which keeps in-frame sequences with V and J called. Part of the clones is missing from these tables; in studies checked, under half for an unresolved V gene and the rest for unknown reasons. This sample gives about 110,000 clones in total; more than 70% of them show up just once. The ten biggest clones cover 3% to 3.5% of the sample. The meaning of the sample's time point label: baseline before first vaccination. The sequencing here drew on peripheral blood, taken on day 0 of AZD1222 vaccination. Receptors originate from an adult in good health.

This chain's CDR3 is CASSIMGADTEKLFF. The CDR3 region has the DNA TGTGCCAGTAGTATCATGGGGGCGGATACAGAAAAACTGTTTTTT. This chain connects TRBV19 to TRBJ1-4, with D maybe TRBD1 (6 bases). CDR1 and CDR2 from the germline V gene are LNHDA and SQIVND (reference sequence). This CDR3 spans 15 amino acids. Trimming removed 3 bases from V and 8 bases from J, with 16 bases in between.

The chain is built from TRBV6-5 and TRBJ1-6; D remains ambiguous. Germline V gives CDR1 MNHEY, CDR2 SVGAGI. The V end lost 7 bases, the J end lost 0 bases, and 7 bases lay between the germline ends. The CDR3 is 14 amino acids. The CDR3 DNA is TGTGCCAGCACGGAGTTCTCCTATAATTCACCCCTCCACTTT. Amino acids: CASTEFSYNSPLHF.

This clone was recorded once. This rearrangement joins TRBV29-1 to TRBJ2-7, with D perhaps matching TRBD1 (5 bases). Trimming took off 4 bases at V and 4 bases at J, with 11 bases between the two ends. From germline, CDR1 is SQVTM and CDR2 ANQGSEA. This CDR3 has 12 amino acids. CDR3 DNA sequence: TGCAGCGTTGTGCTTGACAGTTACGAGCAGTACTTC. Its translation is CSVVLDSYEQYF.

This clone was observed a few times. V usage is TRBV4-2 and J usage is TRBJ2-5, with 8 bases matching TRBD1. The J segment lost 5 bases and the V segment lost 3 bases, leaving 8 bases of the junction unmatched. CDR1 is LGHNA, CDR2 YNFKEQ, per germline. The CDR3 loop spans 15 amino acids. The DNA of the CDR3 is TGTGCCAGCAGCCAGAGACAGGGGAACGCGGAGACCCAGTACTTC. It codes for CASSQRQGNAETQYF.

This clone was seen once. This chain's CDR3 is CASKGGFYEQYF. CDR3 sequence (DNA): TGTGCCAGCAAGGGGGGCTTCTACGAGCAGTACTTC. This chain joins TRBV28 and TRBJ2-7; D is perhaps TRBD1 or TRBD2 (6 bases each). Trimming removed 7 bases at V and 3 bases at J, with 10 bases between. The V gene's germline CDR1 is MDHEN and CDR2 SYDVKM. The CDR3 sequence is 12 residues long.

The gene calls are TRBV3-1 (or the pseudogene TRBV3-2) and TRBJ1-1; 8 bases fit TRBD1. The J segment lost 4 bases and the V segment lost 3 bases, leaving 4 bases of the junction unmatched. The CDR3 is 14 residues long. CDR1 and CDR2 from the germline V gene are LGHDT and YNNKEL (reference sequence). CDR3 DNA sequence: TGTGCCAGCAGCCAGGACAGGGACGGCACTGAAGCTTTCTTT. Encoded protein: CASSQDRDGTEAFF.

The V and J genes are TRBV28 and TRBJ1-2; TRBD1 is a possible D gene (6 bases). Germline CDR1 and CDR2: MDHEN and SYDVKM. This CDR3 has 16 residues. V dropped 3 bases and J dropped 3 bases, with 17 bases sitting between them. The CDR3 loop reads CASSFIGGVQDYGYTF. In nucleotides, the CDR3 is TGTGCCAGCAGTTTTATAGGGGGAGTGCAGGACTATGGCTACACCTTC.

About this clone: The same CDR3 is also encoded by other DNA sequences in this sample. The V call is TRBV9, the J call TRBJ2-7; 7 nucleotides line up with TRBD2. Germline loops: CDR1 SGDLS, CDR2 YYNGEE. With V trimmed by 0 bases and J by 3 bases, 6 bases remained unmatched. This CDR3 is built from 15 residues. This chain's CDR3 is CASSVASGDYYEQYF. The CDR3 DNA reads as TGTGCCAGCAGCGTAGCAAGCGGGGATTACTACGAGCAGTACTTC.

The V and J genes are TRBV19 and TRBJ1-5; the match to TRBD1 covers 8 bases. Germline CDR1 LNHDA, CDR2 SQIVND (reference sequence). The CDR3 totals 15 residues. After removal of 10 bases from V and 5 bases from J, the junction contained 13 bases not matched to a gene. This chain's CDR3 is CATMGRGRRDQPQHF. The CDR3, as DNA: TGTGCCACCATGGGCAGGGGGCGACGAGATCAGCCCCAGCATTTT. The entire variable domain, with the rest obtained from reference TRBV19 and TRBJ1-5, is as follows: DGGITQSPKYLFRKEGQNVTLSCEQNLNHDAMYWYRQDPGQGLRLIYYSQIVNDFQKGDIAEGYSVSREKKESFPLTVTSAQKNPTAFYLCATMGRGRRDQPQHFGDGTRLSIL.

The CDR3 spells CASSAGEGGELFF. In DNA, the CDR3 is TGTGCCAGCAGTGCAGGGGAGGGCGGGGAGCTGTTTTTT. This chain connects TRBV27 to TRBJ2-2, with D perhaps matching TRBD2 (7 bases). V lost 5 bases to trimming and J lost 7 bases, with 11 bases between them. CDR1 and CDR2 (germline): MNHEY, SMNVEV (reference sequence). The length of the CDR3 is 13 residues.

This rearrangement joins TRBV4-1 to TRBJ1-6; possibly TRBD1 for D (5 bases). The CDR3 is 14 residues long. Germline V lookup: CDR1 MGHRA, CDR2 YSYEKL. Trimming shortened V by 2 bases and J by 7 bases, and 9 bases separated the two germline ends. The chain's CDR3 is CASSQQGPNSPLHF. The DNA of the CDR3 is TGCGCCAGCAGCCAACAGGGACCCAATTCACCCCTCCACTTT.

The chain combines TRBV27 with TRBJ1-1; 9 bases fit TRBD1. This CDR3 has 18 amino acids. Per the germline V gene, CDR1 is MNHEY and CDR2 is SMNVEV (reference sequence). Trimming took 9 bases from V and 1 from J; bases not matched to a gene: 18. CDR3: CASRSMDRGGVKNTEAFF. Written as DNA, the CDR3 is TGTGCCAGTAGATCTATGGACAGGGGAGGGGTGAAGAACACTGAAGCTTTCTTT.

The rearrangement uses TRBV18 and TRBJ1-4; a weak D match, TRBD1 (5 bases). The CDR3 is 14 residues long. Trimming removed 8 bases at V and 6 bases at J, with 16 bases between. The germline gives CDR1 KGHSH, CDR2 LQKENI. This CDR3 is CASPQGFSDEKLFF. CDR3 DNA: TGTGCCAGCCCCCAGGGTTTCTCGGATGAAAAACTGTTTTTT. The variable domain in full, with the rest retrieved from reference TRBV18 and TRBJ1-4, is NAGVMQNPRHLVRRRGQEARLRCSPMKGHSHVYWYRQLPEEGLKFMVYLQKENIIDESGMPKERFSAEFPKEGPSILRIQQVVRGDSAAYFCASPQGFSDEKLFFGSGTQLSVL.

The V call is TRBV5-1, the J call TRBJ2-3; 10 nucleotides agree with TRBD2. Trimming at V came to 6 bases and at J to 6 bases, leaving 7 bases not matched to a gene. The CDR3 is 14 amino acids. Germline CDR1 reads SGHRS; CDR2 reads YFSETQ. The CDR3 loop is CASKIGTSDDTQYF. CDR3 bases: TGCGCCAGCAAGATAGGGACTAGCGATGATACGCAGTATTTT.

The V call is TRBV4-2, the J call TRBJ2-1; maybe TRBD2 (7 bases). Germline V gives CDR1 LGHNA, CDR2 YNFKEQ. Trimming took 1 base from V and 7 from J, leaving 17 bases between them. The CDR3 loop spans 16 amino acids. The CDR3 reads CASSQAWGGPGNEQFF. The CDR3 DNA is TGTGCCAGCAGCCAAGCGTGGGGGGGGCCGGGGAATGAGCAGTTCTTC.

This chain links TRBV5-1 with TRBJ2-5; D is perhaps TRBD2 (6 bases). CDR1 and CDR2 (germline): SGHRS, YFSETQ. This CDR3 contains 15 residues. V lost 5 bases, J lost 4 bases, and 18 bases lay in between. CDR3 amino acids: CASSLGLGGGETQYF. The DNA for the CDR3 is TGCGCCAGCAGTCTTGGTTTGGGGGGAGGAGAGACCCAGTACTTC. Full variable domain (remainder filled in from reference TRBV5-1 and TRBJ2-5): KAGVTQTPRYLIKTRGQQVTLSCSPISGHRSVSWYQQTPGQGLQFLFEYFSETQRNKGNFPGRFSGRQFSNSRSEMNVSTLELGDSALYLCASSLGLGGGETQYFGPGTRLLVL.

The rearrangement uses TRBV5-1 and TRBJ1-1; 8 nucleotides line up with TRBD1. CDR3 length: 15 amino acids. Germline values: CDR1 SGHRS, CDR2 YFSETQ. With 4 bases clipped from V and 1 base from J, the junction kept 6 bases outside the gene matches. CDR3 region: CASSTAGTGNTEAFF. In DNA form, the CDR3 reads TGCGCCAGCAGCACCGCCGGGACAGGGAACACTGAAGCTTTCTTT.

This clone was seen only once. This sequence joins TRBV5-4 and TRBJ1-1; no clear D. The V gene's germline CDR1 is SGHNT and CDR2 YYREEE (reference sequence). V was clipped by 0 bases and J by 1 base, with 7 bases between them. The CDR3 is 14 residues long. CDR3 in amino acids: CASSLGTANTEAFF. The CDR3 DNA reads as TGTGCCAGCAGCTTGGGGACGGCGAACACTGAAGCTTTCTTT. The complete variable domain, with remaining parts taken from reference TRBV5-4 and TRBJ1-1, reads ETGVTQSPTHLIKTRGQQVTLRCSSQSGHNTVSWYQQALGQGPQFIFQYYREEENGRGNFPPRFSGLQFPNYSSELNVNALELDDSALYLCASSLGTANTEAFFGQGTRLTVV.

The chain is built from TRBV5-1 and TRBJ2-1; D gene unclear. The V gene's germline CDR1 is SGHRS and CDR2 YFSETQ. The CDR3 loop spans 15 amino acids. The V gene lost 4 bases and the J gene lost 0 bases, with 11 bases spanning the gap. The CDR3 DNA sequence: TGCGCCAGCAGCCCTACCCCCAGCTCCTACAATGAGCAGTTCTTC. Its translation: CASSPTPSSYNEQFF.

V usage is TRBV5-1 and J usage is TRBJ1-3; 8 positions match TRBD1. Germline CDR1 reads SGHRS; CDR2 reads YFSETQ. J was trimmed by 4 bases and V by 4 bases; bases with no gene match: 10. This CDR3 region has 16 residues. The CDR3 loop is CASSPRQGTTGNTIYF. The CDR3 DNA follows: TGCGCCAGCAGCCCGAGACAGGGGACAACAGGAAACACCATATATTTT.

The V gene is TRBV28, the J gene TRBJ2-5; tentatively, D is TRBD1 (6 bases). The V gene lost 4 bases and the J gene lost 3 bases, with 9 bases spanning the gap. CDR1 MDHEN and CDR2 SYDVKM come from the germline V gene. The CDR3 covers 13 residues. The CDR3, as DNA: TGTGCCAGCAGTTCCACAGGGAAAGAGACCCAGTACTTC. Protein: CASSSTGKETQYF.

The chain joins TRBV4-3 to TRBJ1-2, with 10 bases fitting TRBD1. V was pared by 4 bases and J by 6 bases, with 8 bases of the junction left unmatched. The CDR3 spans 15 residues. The germline V gene has CDR1 LGHNA and CDR2 YSLEER. The CDR3 loop is CASSRGPGTGDGYTF. The CDR3 DNA follows: TGCGCCAGCAGCCGAGGACCAGGGACAGGGGATGGCTACACCTTC.